This passage covers 9 T cell receptor beta chains from one sample sequenced in a study of T cell responses to AZD1222 COVID-19 vaccine. Measured with immunoSEQ multiplex PCR; TCRdb has only the in-frame clones, and not every one. The sample has 96,000 or so clones; about nine tenths are singletons. Sequenced here: peripheral blood, sampled on day 0 of AZD1222 vaccination. All receptors come from an adult in good health.

This clone was seen only once. The chain couples TRBV28 to TRBJ2-7, with 8 bases identical to TRBD2. From germline, CDR1 is MDHEN and CDR2 SYDVKM. J gave up 5 bases and V 7 bases, and 7 bases lay outside the gene matches. There are 13 residues in the CDR3. The CDR3 region has the DNA TGTGCCAGCAACACCGGGGGGGGGAACGAGCAGTACTTC. It encodes CASNTGGGNEQYF.

The chain combines TRBV10-1 with TRBJ1-5; TRBD1 matches at 9 bases. The CDR3 totals 15 residues. The junction had 10 bases not matched to a gene; V was cut back by 6 bases and J by 7 bases. Germline V lookup: CDR1 WNHNN, CDR2 SYGVQD (reference sequence). The CDR3 loop is CASRGQGRGEQPQHF. CDR3 bases: TGCGCCAGCAGGGGACAGGGAAGGGGCGAACAGCCCCAGCATTTT.

The genes are TRBV12-3 or TRBV12-4 and TRBJ2-1; unclear D gene. The length of the CDR3 is 10 residues. V dropped 5 bases and J dropped 5 bases, with 1 base sitting between them. The CDR3 reads CASSHNEQFF. The CDR3 bases are TGTGCCAGCAGTCACAATGAGCAGTTCTTC.

This chain connects TRBV4-1 to TRBJ2-1, with D maybe TRBD2 (6 bases). V lost 5 bases and J lost 0, with 11 bases in between. This CDR3 has 15 residues. Looked up from germline, CDR1 is MGHRA and CDR2 is YSYEKL. The CDR3 DNA sequence: TGCGCCAGCAGCTCTGGGGGGAGCTCCTACAATGAGCAGTTCTTC. Its translation is CASSSGGSSYNEQFF.

This clone was seen a few times. The DNA of the CDR3 is TGTGCCAGCAGCCTCATCGGCTCCTACGAGCAGTACTTC. Amino acids: CASSLIGSYEQYF. The genes are TRBV6-2 or TRBV6-3 and TRBJ2-7; no clear D. With 6 bases removed from V and 0 bases from J, the gap between germline ends came to 9 bases. Germline V gives CDR1 MNHEY, CDR2 SVGEGT. The CDR3 is 13 amino acids.

This clone was seen once. The chain recombines TRBV5-1 with TRBJ2-1, with TRBD2 matching over 13 bases. The CDR3 spans 15 residues. Germline V gene data show CDR1 as SGHRS and CDR2 as YFSETQ. V gave up 3 bases and J gave up 6 bases; unmatched junction bases: 3. CDR3 nucleotide sequence: TGCGCCAGCAGCTACGGGACTAGCGGGACCAATGAGCAGTTCTTC. Translated: CASSYGTSGTNEQFF. Using reference TRBV5-1 and TRBJ2-1 for the parts outside the CDR3, the full variable domain is KAGVTQTPRYLIKTRGQQVTLSCSPISGHRSVSWYQQTPGQGLQFLFEYFSETQRNKGNFPGRFSGRQFSNSRSEMNVSTLELGDSALYLCASSYGTSGTNEQFFGPGTRLTVL.

This rearrangement joins TRBV7-2 to TRBJ2-2, with 8 bases matching TRBD1. Trimming at V came to 2 bases and at J to 4 bases, leaving 3 bases not matched to a gene. CDR1 SGHTA and CDR2 FQGNSA come from the germline V gene. This CDR3 region has 15 residues. The CDR3 protein is CASSLSGGPTGELFF. In DNA, the CDR3 is TGTGCCAGCAGCTTATCAGGGGGCCCCACCGGGGAGCTGTTTTTT. The whole variable domain, filled in from reference TRBV7-2 and TRBJ2-2, reads GAGVSQSPSNKVTEKGKDVELRCDPISGHTALYWYRQSLGQGLEFLIYFQGNSAPDKSGLPSDRFSAERTGGSVSTLTIQRTQQEDSAVYLCASSLSGGPTGELFFGEGSRLTVL.

The V call is TRBV5-5, the J call TRBJ2-1; either TRBD1 or TRBD2 may fit D (5 bases each). V lost 4 bases and J lost 4, with 15 bases in between. The germline V gene has CDR1 SGHKS and CDR2 YYEKEE (reference sequence). The CDR3 is made up of 15 amino acids. This CDR3 is CASSQEAGTYNEQFF. For the CDR3, the DNA is TGTGCCAGCAGCCAGGAGGCAGGGACGTACAATGAGCAGTTCTTC.

Here the CDR3 reads CASSNGGSVKNIQYF. The CDR3 nucleotides are TGCGCCAGCAGTAATGGGGGTTCCGTCAAAAACATTCAGTACTTC. This rearrangement joins TRBV5-1 to TRBJ2-4, with D perhaps being TRBD1 or TRBD2 (5 bases each). Per the germline V gene, CDR1 is SGHRS and CDR2 is YFSETQ. CDR3 length: 15 amino acids. Trimming removed 5 bases from V and 3 bases from J, with 15 bases in between. Looking up the rest from reference TRBV5-1 and TRBJ2-4 gives the full variable domain: KAGVTQTPRYLIKTRGQQVTLSCSPISGHRSVSWYQQTPGQGLQFLFEYFSETQRNKGNFPGRFSGRQFSNSRSEMNVSTLELGDSALYLCASSNGGSVKNIQYFGAGTRLSVL.